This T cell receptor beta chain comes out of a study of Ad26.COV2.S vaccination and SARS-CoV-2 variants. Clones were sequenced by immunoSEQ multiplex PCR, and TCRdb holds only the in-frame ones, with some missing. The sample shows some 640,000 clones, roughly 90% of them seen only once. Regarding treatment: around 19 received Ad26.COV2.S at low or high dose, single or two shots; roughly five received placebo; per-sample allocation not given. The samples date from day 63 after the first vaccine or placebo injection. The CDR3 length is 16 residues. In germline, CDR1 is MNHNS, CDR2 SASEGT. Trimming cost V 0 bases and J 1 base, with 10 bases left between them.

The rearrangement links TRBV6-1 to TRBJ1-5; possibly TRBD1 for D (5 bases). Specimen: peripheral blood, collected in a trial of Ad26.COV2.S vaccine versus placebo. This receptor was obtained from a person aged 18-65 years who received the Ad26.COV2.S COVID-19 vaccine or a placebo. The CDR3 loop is CASSEAGGVSNQPQHF. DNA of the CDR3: TGTGCCAGCAGTGAAGCCGGGGGTGTCAGCAATCAGCCCCAGCATTTT.